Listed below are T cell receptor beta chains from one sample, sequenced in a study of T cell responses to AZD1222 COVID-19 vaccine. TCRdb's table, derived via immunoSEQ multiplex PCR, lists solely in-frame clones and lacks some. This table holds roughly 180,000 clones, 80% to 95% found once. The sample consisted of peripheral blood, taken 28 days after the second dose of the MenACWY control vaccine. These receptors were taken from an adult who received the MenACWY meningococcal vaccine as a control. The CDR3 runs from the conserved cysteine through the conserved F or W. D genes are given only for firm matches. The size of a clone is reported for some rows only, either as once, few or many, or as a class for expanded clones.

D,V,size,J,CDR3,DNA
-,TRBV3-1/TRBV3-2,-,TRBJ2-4,CASSQAPDIQYF,TGTGCCAGCAGCCAAGCGCCTGACATTCAGTACTTC
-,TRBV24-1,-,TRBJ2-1,CATSPRGSSYNEQFF,TGTGCCACCAGTCCCCGGGGGAGCTCCTACAATGAGCAGTTCTTC
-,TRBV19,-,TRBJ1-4,CATQPGLGKAEKLFF,TGTGCCACCCAACCTGGACTGGGGAAAGCTGAAAAACTGTTTTTT
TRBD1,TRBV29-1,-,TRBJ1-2,CSVNAGGHGYTF,TGCAGCGTTAATGCAGGGGGGCATGGCTACACCTTC
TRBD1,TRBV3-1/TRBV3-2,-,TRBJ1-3,CASSPRTRGLGGNTIYF,TGTGCCAGCAGCCCCAGAACCAGGGGGTTAGGTGGAAACACCATATATTTT
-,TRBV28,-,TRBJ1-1,CASSWGVRPNTEAFF,TGTGCCAGCAGTTGGGGGGTCAGGCCGAACACTGAAGCTTTCTTT
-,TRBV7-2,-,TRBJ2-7,CASSLRGIPHEQYF,TGTGCCAGCAGCTTACGGGGAATCCCTCACGAGCAGTACTTC
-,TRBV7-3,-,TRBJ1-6,CASSLTGKSSPLHF,TGTGCCAGCAGCTTAACAGGCAAAAGCTCACCCCTCCACTTT
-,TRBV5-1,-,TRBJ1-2,CASSRGQLDSYGYTF,TGCGCCAGCAGCCGAGGACAGTTAGATAGCTATGGCTACACCTTC
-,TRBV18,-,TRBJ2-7,CASSPRGQRSYEQYF,TGTGCCAGCTCACCTCGAGGACAGCGATCCTACGAGCAGTACTTC
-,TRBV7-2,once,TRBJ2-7,CASSRGRSYEQYF,TGTGCCAGCAGCCGGGGACGGTCCTACGAGCAGTACTTC
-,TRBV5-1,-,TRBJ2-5,CASSLDQETQYF,TGCGCCAGCAGCTTGGACCAAGAGACCCAGTACTTC
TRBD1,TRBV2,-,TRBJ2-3,CASRRQGRSTDTQYF,TGTGCCAGCAGGCGACAGGGACGTAGCACAGATACGCAGTATTTT
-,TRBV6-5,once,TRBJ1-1,CATRLGWDTEAFF,TGTGCCACAAGGCTGGGATGGGACACTGAAGCTTTCTTT
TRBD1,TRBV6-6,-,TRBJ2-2,CASGGQQNTGELFF,TGTGCCAGCGGGGGACAGCAGAACACCGGGGAGCTGTTTTTT
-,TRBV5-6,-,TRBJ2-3,CASSLGLFTDTQYF,TGTGCCAGCAGCTTGGGGTTATTCACAGATACGCAGTATTTT
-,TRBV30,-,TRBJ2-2,CAWSVGLAGELFF,TGTGCCTGGAGTGTCGGCCTGGCCGGGGAGCTGTTTTTT
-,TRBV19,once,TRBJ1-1,CASSGHTVYTEAFF,TGTGCCAGTAGTGGACACACGGTTTACACTGAAGCTTTCTTT
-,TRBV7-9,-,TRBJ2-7,CASSLEQGTYEQYF,TGTGCCAGCAGCTTAGAACAGGGCACCTACGAGCAGTACTTC
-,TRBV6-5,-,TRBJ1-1,CASSYGGATKAFF,TGTGCCAGCAGTTACGGGGGTGCTACAAAAGCTTTCTTT
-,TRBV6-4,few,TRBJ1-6,CASRVWGINNSPLHF,TGTGCCAGCAGAGTTTGGGGCATAAATAATTCACCCCTCCACTTT
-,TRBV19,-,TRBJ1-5,CASSKDSNQPQHF,TGTGCCAGTAGTAAGGATAGCAATCAGCCCCAGCATTTT
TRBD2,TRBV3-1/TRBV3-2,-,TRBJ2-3,CASSQPSGTSGGESTDTQYF,TGTGCCAGCAGCCAACCTTCGGGGACTAGCGGGGGGGAGAGCACAGATACGCAGTATTTT
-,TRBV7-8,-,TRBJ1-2,CASSPSRGSYGYTF,TGTGCCAGCAGCCCCTCGCGGGGCAGCTATGGCTACACCTTC
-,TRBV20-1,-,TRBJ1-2,CSAPPPYYTF,TGCAGTGCTCCTCCCCCGTACTACACCTTC
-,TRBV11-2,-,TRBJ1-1,CASSLGTHTEAFF,TGTGCCAGCAGCTTAGGCACTCACACTGAAGCTTTCTTT
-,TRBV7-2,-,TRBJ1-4,CASSLGGGSEKLFF,TGTGCCAGCAGCTTGGGCGGGGGCAGTGAAAAACTGTTTTTT
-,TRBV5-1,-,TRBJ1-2,CASRRTVYGYTF,TGCGCCAGCAGGAGGACAGTCTATGGCTACACCTTC
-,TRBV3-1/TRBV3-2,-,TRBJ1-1,CASSQFGTEAFF,TGTGCCAGCAGCCAATTCGGCACTGAAGCTTTCTTT
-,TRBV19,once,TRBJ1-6,CASSPGGGLTPLHF,TGTGCCAGTAGCCCCGGTGGAGGGCTGACACCCCTCCACTTT
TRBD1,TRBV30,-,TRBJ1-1,CAWGTGLDTEAFF,TGTGCCTGGGGGACAGGGTTGGACACTGAAGCTTTCTTT
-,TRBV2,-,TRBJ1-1,CASSVDSLAFF,TGTGCCAGCAGTGTCGACAGTTTGGCTTTCTTT
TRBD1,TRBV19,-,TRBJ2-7,CASRPGQGAYRSYEQYF,TGTGCCAGTAGACCGGGACAGGGGGCTTACCGCTCCTACGAGCAGTACTTC
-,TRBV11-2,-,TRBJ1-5,CASSLGSRGLDQPQHF,TGTGCCAGCAGCTTAGGTTCTCGGGGGCTAGATCAGCCCCAGCATTTT
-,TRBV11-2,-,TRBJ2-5,CASSSIGGRQETQYF,TGTGCCAGCAGCTCTATCGGTGGCAGACAAGAGACCCAGTACTTC
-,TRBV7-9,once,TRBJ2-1,CASRTIAVSSYNEQFF,TGTGCCAGCAGGACTATAGCGGTGAGCTCCTACAATGAGCAGTTCTTC
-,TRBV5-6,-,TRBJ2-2,CASSLVGPGELFF,TGTGCCAGCAGCTTGGTAGGCCCCGGGGAGCTGTTTTTT
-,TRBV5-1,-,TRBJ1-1,CASSWGLNTEAFF,TGCGCCAGCAGCTGGGGACTTAACACTGAAGCTTTCTTT
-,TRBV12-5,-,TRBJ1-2,CASGSGTAGYTF,TGTGCTAGTGGTTCCGGGACCGCTGGCTACACCTTC
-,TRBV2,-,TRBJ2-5,CASGPLETQYF,TGTGCCAGTGGACCCTTGGAGACCCAGTACTTC
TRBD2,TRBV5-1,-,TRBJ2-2,CASSIGTTNTGELFF,TGCGCCAGCAGCATAGGGACTACTAACACCGGGGAGCTGTTTTTT
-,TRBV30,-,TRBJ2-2,CAWKLGGSGELFF,TGTGCCTGGAAATTGGGGGGCTCCGGGGAGCTGTTTTTT
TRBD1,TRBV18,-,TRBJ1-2,CASSPGQGISNGYTF,TGTGCCAGCTCACCGGGACAGGGAATTTCAAATGGCTACACCTTC
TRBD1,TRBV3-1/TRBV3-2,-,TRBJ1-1,CASSHGDRVNTEAFF,TGTGCCAGCAGCCATGGGGACAGGGTGAACACTGAAGCTTTCTTT
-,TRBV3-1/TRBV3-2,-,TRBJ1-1,CASSQTLAGNTEAFF,TGTGCCAGCAGCCAAACACTCGCGGGGAACACTGAAGCTTTCTTT
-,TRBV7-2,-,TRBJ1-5,CASSLRGGGWNQPQHF,TGTGCCAGCAGCCTCCGGGGGGGCGGATGGAATCAGCCCCAGCATTTT
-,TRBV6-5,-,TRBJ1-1,CASSYRGLNTEAFF,TGTGCCAGCAGTTACAGGGGGTTAAACACTGAAGCTTTCTTT
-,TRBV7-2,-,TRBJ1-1,CASSSQGPTEAFF,TGTGCCAGCAGTAGCCAGGGTCCCACTGAAGCTTTCTTT
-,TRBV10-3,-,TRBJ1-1,CAISESPRASTEAFF,TGTGCCATCAGTGAGTCCCCCAGGGCTAGCACTGAAGCTTTCTTT
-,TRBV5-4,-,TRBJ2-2,CASSFQEVTGELFF,TGTGCCAGCAGCTTCCAAGAGGTGACCGGGGAGCTGTTTTTT
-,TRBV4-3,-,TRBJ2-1,CASSQDKGSYNEQFF,TGCGCCAGCAGCCAAGATAAGGGGAGTTACAATGAGCAGTTCTTC
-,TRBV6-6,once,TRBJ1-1,CASSYSRGEGAEAFF,TGTGCCAGCAGTTACTCCCGCGGGGAGGGGGCTGAAGCTTTCTTT
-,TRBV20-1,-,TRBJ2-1,CSASYPGRTNEQFF,TGCAGTGCTAGTTATCCAGGGAGGACAAATGAGCAGTTCTTC
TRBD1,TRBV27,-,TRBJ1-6,CASRQGQGNSPLHF,TGTGCCAGCAGGCAGGGACAGGGGAATTCACCCCTCCACTTT
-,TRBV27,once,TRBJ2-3,CASSLWGDTQYF,TGTGCCAGCAGTTTATGGGGAGATACGCAGTATTTT
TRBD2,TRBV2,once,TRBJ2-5,CAGTRGVTQYF,TGTGCCGGGACTAGGGGGGTGACCCAGTACTTC
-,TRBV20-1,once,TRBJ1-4,CSASWQGRTNEKLFF,TGCAGTGCTAGTTGGCAGGGACGAACTAATGAAAAACTGTTTTTT
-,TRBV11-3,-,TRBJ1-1,CASSLEGNTEAFF,TGTGCCAGCAGCTTAGAAGGGAACACTGAAGCTTTCTTT